These 18 T cell receptor beta chains share one sample of origin, sequenced in a study of cytotoxic CD8 clonotypes in ibrutinib-treated CLL. Assay: immunoSEQ multiplex PCR; the TCRdb copy retains only in-frame clones and omits some. The sample has 20,000 to 30,000 clones, approximately 70% seen once. The specimen was PBMCs, collected at disease progression, from a patient treated with ibrutinib. The receptors stem from a human donor with chronic lymphocytic leukemia.

The chain carries TRBV5-6 and TRBJ1-6; D possibly corresponds to TRBD1 (6 bases). This CDR3 is built from 17 residues. Germline CDR1 SGHDT, CDR2 YYEEEE. Trimming cost V 1 base and J 8 bases, with 19 bases left between them. CDR3 sequence: CASSLRSGGPSDSPLHF. The CDR3 bases are TGTGCCAGCAGCTTGCGAAGCGGGGGCCCGAGTGATTCACCCCTCCACTTT. Full variable domain (outside the CDR3, taken from reference TRBV5-6 and TRBJ1-6): DAGVTQSPTHLIKTRGQQVTLRCSPKSGHDTVSWYQQALGQGPQFIFQYYEEEERQRGNFPDRFSGHQFPNYSSELNVNALLLGDSALYLCASSLRSGGPSDSPLHFGNGTRLTVT.

This clone showed up just a few times. This chain connects TRBV19 to TRBJ2-4; D could derive from TRBD1 or TRBD2 (6 bases each). From germline, CDR1 is LNHDA and CDR2 SQIVND (reference sequence). The CDR3 runs to 16 residues. Trimming took 1 base from V and 8 from J, leaving 18 bases between them. CDR3 sequence reads: CASSIVGGGLRDIQYF. The CDR3 DNA sequence: TGTGCCAGTAGTATAGTCGGTGGGGGGCTAAGGGACATTCAGTACTTC. Looking up the rest from reference TRBV19 and TRBJ2-4 gives the full variable domain: DGGITQSPKYLFRKEGQNVTLSCEQNLNHDAMYWYRQDPGQGLRLIYYSQIVNDFQKGDIAEGYSVSREKKESFPLTVTSAQKNPTAFYLCASSIVGGGLRDIQYFGAGTRLSVL.

The gene calls are TRBV5-6 and TRBJ2-7; D could derive from TRBD1 or TRBD2 (5 bases each). CDR1 and CDR2 from the germline V gene are SGHDT and YYEEEE. The CDR3 is 14 residues long. Trimming cost V 6 bases and J 3 bases, with 16 bases left between them. The CDR3 nucleotides read TGTGCCAGCATGAGATGGGGGATGAGCTACGAGCAGTACTTC. Amino acids: CASMRWGMSYEQYF.

This chain links TRBV29-1 with TRBJ2-1; 10 bases fit TRBD2. With V trimmed by 6 bases and J by 4 bases, 6 bases remained unmatched. The CDR3 has 14 amino acids. Germline V gives CDR1 SQVTM, CDR2 ANQGSEA. Here the CDR3 reads CSVRPSGGYNEQFF. The CDR3 DNA follows: TGCAGCGTACGACCTAGCGGGGGTTACAATGAGCAGTTCTTC.

This chain links TRBV4-1 with TRBJ2-2, with D unresolved. This CDR3 region has 13 residues. The germline V gene has CDR1 MGHRA and CDR2 YSYEKL. V shed 0 bases and J shed 4 bases, with 3 bases lying between them. CDR3 coding DNA: TGCGCCAGCAGCCAAGAACCCACCGGGGAGCTGTTTTTT. The encoded protein is CASSQEPTGELFF.

This clone was counted a single time. The chain has TRBV30 and TRBJ1-4; no reliable D call. Germline assignment: CDR1 GTSNPN and CDR2 SVGIG (reference sequence). V lost 0 bases and J 10 bases, leaving 12 bases between the germline ends. This CDR3 contains 13 residues. The CDR3 DNA reads as TGTGCCTGGAGTGTATTAGAAGGTGGAAAACTGTTTTTT. Residues: CAWSVLEGGKLFF.

This clone was seen a single time. The V gene is TRBV18, the J gene TRBJ1-2; D is possibly TRBD1 (5 bases). This CDR3 spans 17 amino acids. The germline gives CDR1 KGHSH, CDR2 LQKENI. Between the trimmed V and J ends, which lost 3 bases and 3 bases, there was a span of 20 bases. CDR3 loop: CASSPTNRDPTYYGYTF. In DNA form, the CDR3 reads TGTGCCAGCTCACCGACCAATCGGGACCCTACCTACTATGGCTACACCTTC.

This clone was counted once. CDR3 sequence reads: CASSFRGIGKLFF. The CDR3 DNA is TGTGCCAGCAGTTTTCGGGGTATCGGTAAACTGTTTTTT. This sequence joins TRBV27 and TRBJ1-4; the D is unclear. The germline V gene encodes CDR1 MNHEY and CDR2 SMNVEV (reference sequence). V lost 3 bases, J lost 11 bases, and 13 bases lay in between. The CDR3 totals 13 residues.

The chain carries TRBV18 and TRBJ1-5; TRBD1 aligns across 10 bases. V lost 4 bases to trimming and J lost 4 bases; unmatched junction nucleotides: 4. The CDR3 loop spans 15 amino acids. Germline assignment: CDR1 KGHSH and CDR2 LQKENI. The CDR3 here is CASSLDRGRNQPQHF. The DNA of the CDR3 is TGTGCCAGCTCACTTGACAGGGGGCGGAATCAGCCCCAGCATTTT.

This clone turned up a few times. The chain combines TRBV7-8 with TRBJ1-1; 7 bases align to TRBD1. Germline loops: CDR1 SGHVS, CDR2 FQNEAQ. J gave up 2 bases and V 6 bases, and 6 bases lay outside the gene matches. The CDR3 runs 14 residues. Here the CDR3 reads CASRIGGGNTEAFF. The CDR3 DNA sequence: TGTGCCAGCAGGATAGGGGGCGGAAACACTGAAGCTTTCTTT. Supplemented by reference TRBV7-8 and TRBJ1-1, the full variable domain reads GAGVSQSPRYKVAKRGQDVALRCDPISGHVSLFWYQQALGQGPEFLTYFQNEAQLDKSGLPSDRFFAERPEGSVSTLKIQRTQQEDSAVYLCASRIGGGNTEAFFGQGTRLTVV.

The chain uses TRBV27 and TRBJ2-3, with 7 positions matching TRBD2. The CDR3 is 15 amino acids. With 7 bases clipped from V and 2 bases from J, the junction kept 9 bases outside the gene matches. CDR1 is MNHEY and CDR2 is SMNVEV in the germline V gene (reference sequence). The CDR3 sequence is CASTWGGVNTDTQYF. The CDR3 nucleotides read TGTGCCAGCACCTGGGGGGGGGTGAACACAGATACGCAGTATTTT.

The J gene is TRBJ1-1, the V gene TRBV5-6; TRBD1 matches at 10 bases. The CDR3 contains 15 residues. Germline loops: CDR1 SGHDT, CDR2 YYEEEE. With 1 base clipped from V and 6 bases from J, the junction kept 6 bases outside the gene matches. CDR3 DNA sequence: TGTGCCAGCAGCTTGTTGGACAGGGGGGTCTCTGAAGCTTTCTTT. Residues: CASSLLDRGVSEAFF.

In DNA form, the CDR3 reads TGCGCCAGCAGATACAGGGACTGGGGCAATCAGCCCCAGCATTTT. Translation gives CASRYRDWGNQPQHF. The gene calls are TRBV4-1 and TRBJ1-5; tentative D call: TRBD1 (6 bases). V was pared by 6 bases and J by 2 bases, with 14 bases between. This CDR3 has 15 residues. From germline, CDR1 is MGHRA and CDR2 YSYEKL.

The rearrangement links TRBV19 to TRBJ1-2; unclear D gene. Trimming cost V 1 base and J 0 bases, with 9 bases left between them. Germline CDR1 is LNHDA and CDR2 is SQIVND (reference sequence). This CDR3 has 15 amino acids. CDR3 nucleotide sequence: TGTGCCAGTAGTATAGCCCCGGGGTCTAACTATGGCTACACCTTC. The encoded protein is CASSIAPGSNYGYTF.

The gene calls are TRBV27 and TRBJ1-5; TRBD1 matches 7 bases. The CDR3 runs 13 residues. V trimming: 3 bases; J trimming: 4 bases; junction bases outside the gene matches: 0. Germline CDR1 reads MNHEY; CDR2 reads SMNVEV (reference sequence). DNA of the CDR3: TGTGCCAGCAGTTTGGACAGGAATCAGCCCCAGCATTTT. Translated: CASSLDRNQPQHF.

The rearrangement uses TRBV4-1 and TRBJ1-4; 9 bases agree with TRBD1. The CDR3 sequence is 15 residues long. Per germline, CDR1 MGHRA and CDR2 YSYEKL. The ends lost 1 base at V and 8 bases at J; junction bases unmatched: 5. The CDR3 sequence is CASSQGTGVWEKLFF. The CDR3 coding sequence is TGCGCCAGCAGCCAAGGGACAGGGGTTTGGGAAAAACTGTTTTTT.

This clone was seen only a few times. The gene calls are TRBV19 and TRBJ2-1; 7 nucleotides align to TRBD1. The V segment lost 0 bases and the J segment 10 bases; nucleotides outside the gene matches: 6. Germline lookup yields CDR1 LNHDA and CDR2 SQIVND (reference sequence). CDR3 length: 14 amino acids. Written as DNA, the CDR3 is TGTGCCAGTAGTATAGAATCAGGGGGTAGAGAGCAGTTCTTC. The encoded protein is CASSIESGGREQFF.

The chain carries TRBV9 and TRBJ2-5; D may be TRBD2 (5 bases). The V gene lost 1 base and the J gene lost 1 base, with 8 bases spanning the gap. This CDR3 has 14 amino acids. The germline V gene encodes CDR1 SGDLS and CDR2 YYNGEE. CDR3: CASSVQEGQETQYF. The CDR3 coding sequence is TGTGCCAGCAGCGTACAAGAGGGCCAAGAGACCCAGTACTTC.